The 23 T cell receptor beta chains below were found in one sample sequenced in a study of cytomegalovirus exposure and HLA in healthy donors. 13 Jbeta primers and 60 Vbeta primers were used for the PCR. Produced via immunoSEQ multiplex PCR; TCRdb's table is partial and in-frame only. The sample lists about 190,000 clones; over 65% were seen once. The sequencing sample was made of PBMCs. Every receptor here comes from a woman in her forties or fifties in good health and CMV-seropositive.

This clone turned up a few times. The chain carries TRBV2 and TRBJ2-2; no firm D call. The CDR3 consists of 15 residues. The germline V gene encodes CDR1 SNHLY and CDR2 FYNNEI. Trimming pared 10 bases from V and 6 bases from J, leaving 21 bases between. For the CDR3, the DNA is TGTGCCACCCAAGACTTTCTCTCTTCGTCCGGGGAGCTGTTTTTT. Residues: CATQDFLSSSGELFF.

The chain carries TRBV27 and TRBJ1-6; no clear D gene. V was clipped by 5 bases and J by 5 bases, with 10 bases between them. The CDR3 is 14 amino acids. Germline CDR1 and CDR2: MNHEY and SMNVEV (reference sequence). The CDR3: CASSPRVHNSPLHF. CDR3 DNA sequence: TGTGCCAGCAGTCCCCGGGTCCATAATTCACCCCTCCACTTT.

V usage is TRBV7-8 and J usage is TRBJ2-1, with TRBD2 matching 11 bases. The CDR3 has 13 amino acids. Germline V gene sequence: CDR1 SGHVS, CDR2 FQNEAQ. With 3 bases clipped from V and 9 bases from J, the junction kept 1 base outside the gene matches. CDR3 sequence: CASSFGTSGEQFF. CDR3 DNA sequence: TGTGCCAGCAGCTTCGGGACTAGCGGTGAGCAGTTCTTC.

V gene TRBV9 combines with J gene TRBJ2-7, with TRBD2 matching over 10 bases. The CDR3 has 16 residues. V trimming: 3 bases; J trimming: 7 bases; junction bases outside the gene matches: 13. Germline lookup yields CDR1 SGDLS and CDR2 YYNGEE. This chain's CDR3 is CASSEGGASGGYEQYF. The CDR3 DNA is TGTGCCAGCAGCGAAGGGGGAGCTAGCGGGGGTTATGAGCAGTACTTC.

This clone appeared a single time. The junction shows a germline mismatch at one end, possibly a read error. The chain couples TRBV7-7 to TRBJ2-2; D unclear. Germline V gene lookup returns CDR1 SSHAT and CDR2 FNYEAQ (reference sequence). The CDR3 length is 15 residues. The CDR3 bases are TGTGCTAGCAGCTCCTCTTCCGGGTCCACCGGGGAGCTGTTTTTT. Amino acid sequence: CASSSSSGSTGELFF.

This chain uses TRBV30 with TRBJ1-2; D gene ambiguous. CDR3 length: 13 residues. Trimming removed 4 bases from V and 4 bases from J, with 13 bases in between. The germline gives CDR1 GTSNPN, CDR2 SVGIG (reference sequence). As DNA, the CDR3 is TGTGCCTGGAAAATACCAGGTCTCTATGGCTACACCTTC. As protein: CAWKIPGLYGYTF.

The V call is TRBV7-9, the J call TRBJ2-5, with a possible D match to TRBD2 (7 bases). Looked up from germline, CDR1 is SEHNR and CDR2 is FQNEAQ (reference sequence). CDR3 length: 15 residues. V shed 1 base and J shed 7 bases, with 16 bases lying between them. For the CDR3, the DNA is TGTGCCAGCAGCTTAGAGGGGGACACGGGAGGGACCCAGTACTTC. Translation gives CASSLEGDTGGTQYF.

The chain combines TRBV1 with TRBJ2-7; TRBD1, the D gene given by the table, was not confirmed from the DNA. TRBV1 is reported as a pseudogene. The CDR3 covers 14 residues. The CDR3 reads CTSSQEFRDNEQYF. CDR3 bases: TGCACCAGCAGCCAAGAATTCAGGGATAACGAGCAGTACTTC.

Only a few counts were recorded for this clone. This chain uses TRBV7-8 with TRBJ1-1; a possible D gene is TRBD1 (5 bases). Germline V gene lookup returns CDR1 SGHVS and CDR2 FQNEAQ. This CDR3 is 15 amino acids long. V was trimmed by 6 bases and J by 1 base, leaving 15 bases between them. In DNA form, the CDR3 reads TGTGCCAGCAGAATAGATGCGGGGGAGAACACTGAAGCTTTCTTT. It is translated as CASRIDAGENTEAFF.

The chain has TRBV29-1 and TRBJ2-7; TRBD2 matches 12 bases. The CDR3 has 15 amino acids. The germline V gene has CDR1 SQVTM and CDR2 ANQGSEA. This CDR3 is CSFGLAGRGPYEQYF. The DNA of the CDR3 is TGCAGTTTCGGACTAGCGGGAAGGGGCCCCTACGAGCAGTACTTC.

The chain joins TRBV7-9 to TRBJ1-2; 9 bases are shared with TRBD1. Germline V gives CDR1 SEHNR, CDR2 FQNEAQ (reference sequence). The V and J ends lost 5 bases and 12 bases, in that order; junction bases with no gene match: 16. The CDR3 loop spans 15 amino acids. For the CDR3, the DNA is TGTGCCAGCAGCCCGGTTGGGGATGCACAGGGGGCCCACACCTTC. This sequence encodes CASSPVGDAQGAHTF.

The count of this clone is one. This rearrangement joins TRBV27 to TRBJ2-3, with 10 bases matching TRBD2. Germline CDR1 MNHEY, CDR2 SMNVEV (reference sequence). This CDR3 contains 19 residues. The V segment lost 7 bases and the J segment 0 bases; nucleotides outside the gene matches: 16. The CDR3 sequence: CASTHLTSGFTFSTDTQYF. CDR3 DNA sequence: TGTGCCAGCACCCACTTGACTAGCGGGTTCACCTTTAGCACAGATACGCAGTATTTT.

J is TRBJ2-2 and V is TRBV9; 11 bases line up with TRBD2. V shed 2 bases and J 4 bases; nucleotides not matched to a gene: 10. CDR3 size: 18 residues. Per the germline V gene, CDR1 is SGDLS and CDR2 is YYNGEE. The CDR3 loop reads CASSVISGGAKGTGELFF. The CDR3 nucleotides read TGTGCCAGCAGCGTGATTAGCGGGGGGGCTAAAGGCACCGGGGAGCTGTTTTTT.

The rearrangement uses TRBV19 and TRBJ1-4; no reliable D call. CDR1 and CDR2 (germline): LNHDA, SQIVND (reference sequence). V lost 6 bases and J lost 7, with 18 bases in between. This CDR3 is built from 15 residues. This CDR3 is CASSRDLIPGEKLFF. The CDR3 DNA follows: TGTGCCAGTAGCCGAGACCTGATCCCGGGTGAAAAACTGTTTTTT.

The chain has TRBV28 and TRBJ2-3; unclear D gene. The length of the CDR3 is 12 residues. Deletions cut 8 bases from V and 2 bases from J, with 8 bases between. Germline-derived CDR1 and CDR2 are MDHEN and SYDVKM. The CDR3 sequence: CASQFSTDTQYF. As DNA, the CDR3 is TGTGCCAGCCAATTTTCCACAGATACGCAGTATTTT.

The V call is TRBV6-5, the J call TRBJ1-2; no definite D call. Trimming cost V 10 bases and J 6 bases, with 18 bases left between them. This CDR3 region has 13 residues. The germline V gene has CDR1 MNHEY and CDR2 SVGAGI. The CDR3 is CATRWGGSHGYTF. As DNA, the CDR3 is TGTGCCACCAGGTGGGGAGGGTCGCATGGCTACACCTTC.

This clone appeared a single time. The rearrangement links TRBV19 to TRBJ2-1, with 8 bases that match TRBD2. From germline, CDR1 is LNHDA and CDR2 SQIVND (reference sequence). Trimming removed 5 bases from V and 6 bases from J; junction bases left unmatched: 9. This CDR3 has 15 amino acids. The CDR3 loop is CASSSPGLVANEQFF. Written as DNA, the CDR3 is TGTGCCAGTAGTTCCCCGGGACTAGTGGCCAATGAGCAGTTCTTC.

This chain joins TRBV6-6 and TRBJ2-7, with 7 nucleotides matching TRBD1. The length of the CDR3 is 15 residues. V shed 0 bases and J 2 bases; nucleotides not matched to a gene: 4. Germline V gene lookup returns CDR1 MNHNY and CDR2 SVGAGI (reference sequence). Here the CDR3 reads CASSYSTGSTYEQYF. In nucleotides, the CDR3 is TGTGCCAGCAGTTACTCGACAGGGTCGACCTACGAGCAGTACTTC.

The rearrangement uses TRBV30 and TRBJ2-3, with D unclear. Germline CDR1 reads GTSNPN; CDR2 reads SVGIG (reference sequence). CDR3 length: 16 residues. The ends were cut back, 4 bases at V and 0 bases at J, with 17 bases in the middle. The CDR3 DNA sequence: TGTGCCTGGAATAAGATTGCTACAGCTAGCACAGATACGCAGTATTTT. This sequence encodes CAWNKIATASTDTQYF. Supplemented by reference TRBV30 and TRBJ2-3, the full variable domain reads SQTIHQWPATLVQPVGSPLSLECTVEGTSNPNLYWYRQAAGRGLQLLFYSVGIGQISSEVPQNLSASRPQDRQFILSSKKLLLSDSGFYLCAWNKIATASTDTQYFGPGTRLTVL.

The V and J genes are TRBV9 and TRBJ1-1; the match to TRBD1 covers 8 bases. V was pared by 0 bases and J by 0 bases, with 4 bases of the junction left unmatched. CDR1 is SGDLS and CDR2 is YYNGEE in the germline V gene. CDR3 length equals 16 residues. The CDR3 DNA reads as TGTGCCAGCAGCGTAGGACAGGGGATAATGAACACTGAAGCTTTCTTT. Protein product: CASSVGQGIMNTEAFF.

CDR3 protein: CATSRDPAGVNNEQFF. The CDR3 nucleotides read TGTGCCACCAGCAGAGATCCAGCGGGGGTCAACAATGAGCAGTTCTTC. This chain uses TRBV15 with TRBJ2-1, with TRBD2 identical over 8 bases. Germline CDR1 is LNHNV and CDR2 is YYDKDF (reference sequence). V lost 0 bases to trimming and J lost 5 bases; unmatched junction nucleotides: 6. The CDR3 length is 16 residues.

This chain links TRBV5-4 with TRBJ2-2; 9 nucleotides match TRBD2. The CDR3 has 17 amino acids. Per the germline V gene, CDR1 is SGHNT and CDR2 is YYREEE (reference sequence). With 4 bases clipped from V and 3 bases from J, the junction kept 10 bases outside the gene matches. The chain's CDR3 is CASSQLERGAYTGELFF. Here the CDR3 DNA reads TGTGCCAGCAGCCAACTCGAGCGGGGGGCATACACCGGGGAGCTGTTTTTT.

The V call is TRBV7-2, the J call TRBJ2-7, with TRBD2 matching over 8 bases. The germline CDR1 and CDR2 sequences are SGHTA and FQGNSA. The J segment lost 0 bases and the V segment lost 6 bases, leaving 4 bases of the junction unmatched. The length of the CDR3 is 14 residues. CDR3 nucleotides: TGTGCCAGCAGTACGGCGGGGGGCTCCTACGAGCAGTACTTC. Translated, it gives CASSTAGGSYEQYF.